The 21 T cell receptor beta chains given below trace back to one sample, sequenced in a study of T-cell reconstitution after alpha-beta-depleted transplantation in children. The authors prepared the TCRbeta library with unique molecular identifiers. TCRdb reprocessed the PCR reads with MiXCR, giving one entry per CDR3 protein. Seen here are over 150,000 distinct CDR3 sequences, about 6.8% observed once, and the top ten hold about 3%. Sequences were derived from PBMCs from the stem cell graft donor, sampled from the stem cell graft. The receptor set was obtained from a human donor who donated a stem cell graft to a child with Wiskott-Aldrich syndrome.

In its sample, this clonotype was seen many times. V gene TRBV5-1 combines with J gene TRBJ1-2; D not certain. V lost 0 bases and J lost 4, with 10 bases in between. Germline V lookup: CDR1 SGHRS, CDR2 YFSETQ. The CDR3 is 14 residues long. The chain's CDR3 is CASSLGTSSYGYTF. The DNA for the CDR3 is TGCGCCAGCAGCTTGGGTACCTCCAGCTATGGCTACACCTTC.

This clonotype was observed many times. The chain is built from TRBV6-5 and TRBJ2-1; D not resolved. V shed 4 bases and J shed 4 bases, with 14 bases lying between them. The length of the CDR3 is 15 residues. Germline CDR1 reads MNHEY; CDR2 reads SVGAGI. CDR3 DNA: TGTGCCAGCAGTTTAGGGCAGCGAGAGTACAATGAGCAGTTCTTC. Protein product: CASSLGQREYNEQFF.

Many counts were recorded for this clonotype. The chain joins TRBV20-1 to TRBJ2-1; the D gene is possibly TRBD2 (6 bases). Trimming left V 3 bases short and J 4 bases short, with 19 bases between. This CDR3 is 16 amino acids long. CDR1 and CDR2 (germline): DFQATT, SNEGSKA (reference sequence). CDR3 sequence reads: CSASSPSADLYNEQFF. CDR3 sequence (DNA): TGCAGTGCTAGTTCGCCTAGCGCTGACTTGTACAATGAGCAGTTCTTC.

This clonotype has at least ten counts. The chain is built from TRBV7-2 and TRBJ2-2; 10 bases match TRBD2. The CDR3 is 17 amino acids. V lost 5 bases and J lost 6; bases outside the gene matches: 12. Per the germline V gene, CDR1 is SGHTA and CDR2 is FQGNSA. CDR3 region: CASSKFSIGTSAGELFF. The CDR3 bases are TGTGCCAGCAGCAAATTTTCGATCGGGACTAGCGCCGGGGAGCTGTTTTTT. The whole variable domain, filled in from reference TRBV7-2 and TRBJ2-2, reads GAGVSQSPSNKVTEKGKDVELRCDPISGHTALYWYRQSLGQGLEFLIYFQGNSAPDKSGLPSDRFSAERTGGSVSTLTIQRTQQEDSAVYLCASSKFSIGTSAGELFFGEGSRLTVL.

Many counts were recorded for this clonotype. This rearrangement joins TRBV6-5 to TRBJ2-2; 7 nucleotides line up with TRBD2. This CDR3 is built from 17 residues. Germline CDR1 is MNHEY and CDR2 is SVGAGI. Losses at the gene ends were 2 bases for V and 0 bases for J; bases not matched to a gene: 6. CDR3 region: CASSYGTSVANTGELFF. The DNA of the CDR3 is TGTGCCAGCAGTTACGGAACTAGCGTCGCGAACACCGGGGAGCTGTTTTTT.

This clonotype was detected ten times or more. The chain combines TRBV29-1 with TRBJ1-1, with D perhaps matching TRBD1 (5 bases). V lost 7 bases, J lost 11 bases, and 17 bases lay in between. This CDR3 region has 11 residues. The germline V gene encodes CDR1 SQVTM and CDR2 ANQGSEA. The CDR3 sequence: CSAPGDSGAFF. The CDR3 DNA sequence: TGCAGCGCCCCGGGGGACTCTGGGGCTTTCTTT.

This clonotype occurred many times. This sequence joins TRBV5-1 and TRBJ2-5; 8 bases map to TRBD1. CDR1 and CDR2 from the germline V gene are SGHRS and YFSETQ. The CDR3 extends over 14 amino acids. Germline trimming cut 4 bases from V and 4 bases from J; bases unmatched to any gene: 6. The CDR3, as DNA: TGCGCCAGCAGCGGACAGGGCGGAGGAGAGACCCAGTACTTC. It yields the protein CASSGQGGGETQYF.

In its sample, this clonotype was seen many times. V gene TRBV5-1 combines with J gene TRBJ2-7; 8 bases map to TRBD1. Germline V CDR1 and CDR2: SGHRS, YFSETQ. V shed 4 bases and J 2 bases; nucleotides not matched to a gene: 11. This CDR3 is 16 amino acids long. The CDR3 spells CASSGADRGLAYEQYF. CDR3 coding DNA: TGCGCCAGCAGCGGGGCTGACAGGGGTCTTGCCTACGAGCAGTACTTC.

V gene TRBV6-2 or TRBV6-3 combines with J gene TRBJ2-7; D may be TRBD2 (5 bases). The CDR3 has 15 amino acids. The V end was cut by 0 bases, the J end by 6 bases, with 15 bases between. CDR1 is MNHEY and CDR2 is SVGEGT in the germline V gene. The CDR3 spells CASSYSMWRGREQYF. The CDR3 coding sequence is TGTGCCAGCAGTTACTCGATGTGGAGAGGGCGCGAGCAGTACTTC.

This chain uses TRBV11-3 with TRBJ1-1; 8 nucleotides match TRBD1. Germline assignment: CDR1 SGHNT and CDR2 YENEEA. CDR3 length equals 13 residues. As DNA, the CDR3 is TGTGACAGTCAGGGACAGGCGAACACTGAAGCTTTCTTT. Protein product: CDSQGQANTEAFF.

This clonotype was picked up a small number of times. The gene calls are TRBV3-1 and TRBJ2-2; D gene uncertain. V gave up 4 bases and J gave up 1 base, with 4 bases separating them. The CDR3 is made up of 13 amino acids. CDR1 is LGHDT and CDR2 is YNNKEL in the germline V gene (reference sequence). This CDR3 is CASSPMNTGELFF. CDR3 nucleotide sequence: TGTGCCAGCAGCCCCATGAACACCGGGGAGCTGTTTTTT.

V gene TRBV6-1 combines with J gene TRBJ2-4; D possibly corresponds to TRBD1 (5 bases). The length of the CDR3 is 16 residues. Germline V gene data show CDR1 as MNHNS and CDR2 as SASEGT. The ends were cut back, 7 bases at V and 0 bases at J, with 16 bases in the middle. CDR3 region: CASTPLGVLAKNIQYF. CDR3 nucleotide sequence: TGTGCCAGCACCCCGTTAGGGGTACTAGCCAAAAACATTCAGTACTTC.

This clonotype was observed a handful of times. V usage is TRBV5-1 and J usage is TRBJ2-5, with 9 positions matching TRBD2. J lost 4 bases, V lost 5 bases, and 9 bases had no gene match. CDR1 and CDR2 from the germline V gene are SGHRS and YFSETQ. This CDR3 is 15 amino acids long. The CDR3 region is CASRARAGGGETQYF. CDR3 coding DNA: TGCGCCAGCAGGGCGAGAGCGGGAGGAGGAGAGACCCAGTACTTC.

The rearrangement links TRBV7-6 to TRBJ1-2; no clear D. CDR1 SGHVS and CDR2 FNYEAQ come from the germline V gene. The length of the CDR3 is 13 residues. Trimming removed 5 bases from V and 7 bases from J, with 14 bases in between. The CDR3 loop is CASSERGPSGYTF. The CDR3 coding sequence is TGTGCCAGCAGCGAGCGCGGGCCCTCTGGCTACACCTTC.

There are many counts of this clonotype. The CDR3 DNA reads TGCGCCAGCAGCTTGGGTTCTTCAGCCCGGAACACTGAAGCTTTCTTT. Encoded protein: CASSLGSSARNTEAFF. The genes are TRBV5-1 and TRBJ1-1; no clear D gene. Trimming removed 0 bases from V and 1 base from J, with 13 bases in between. CDR1 is SGHRS and CDR2 is YFSETQ in the germline V gene. The CDR3 is 16 residues long.

This clonotype was observed at least ten times. The chain carries TRBV7-2 and TRBJ1-2; D might be TRBD1 (5 bases). V was pared by 0 bases and J by 8 bases, with 13 bases between. The CDR3 covers 14 residues. The germline CDR1 and CDR2 sequences are SGHTA and FQGNSA. The CDR3 DNA reads TGTGCCAGCAGCTTAGCGGCAGGGAGGAGCGGCTACACCTTC. This codes for CASSLAAGRSGYTF.

This clonotype came up many times. The V call is TRBV7-2, the J call TRBJ1-1, with D unclear. This CDR3 contains 14 residues. Germline values: CDR1 SGHTA, CDR2 FQGNSA. V dropped 3 bases and J dropped 1 base, with 9 bases sitting between them. The CDR3 loop is CASSFSITNTEAFF. Written as DNA, the CDR3 is TGTGCCAGCAGCTTTTCTATTACGAACACTGAAGCTTTCTTT.

This clonotype was counted ten times or more. This sequence joins TRBV6-5 and TRBJ2-2; 8 bases agree with TRBD2. Germline loops: CDR1 MNHEY, CDR2 SVGAGI. Trimming took 0 bases from V and 5 from J; bases not matched to a gene: 5. The CDR3 contains 16 residues. In DNA, the CDR3 is TGTGCCAGCAGTTACTCCCCGGGAGGGAGGACCGGGGAGCTGTTTTTT. Amino acids: CASSYSPGGRTGELFF.

This clonotype was detected many times. The genes are TRBV12-3 or TRBV12-4 and TRBJ1-3; D remains ambiguous. Trimming pared 6 bases from V and 0 bases from J, leaving 12 bases between. This CDR3 has 15 amino acids. The CDR3 bases are TGTGCCAGCAGAAAACCGGAGAGCTCTGGAAACACCATATATTTT. Its translation: CASRKPESSGNTIYF.

This clonotype was seen repeatedly, ten times or more. The chain joins TRBV20-1 to TRBJ2-2; D unresolved. V lost 7 bases, J lost 3 bases, and 12 bases lay in between. This CDR3 has 13 residues. Per the germline V gene, CDR1 is DFQATT and CDR2 is SNEGSKA (reference sequence). CDR3 region: CSGVISDTGELFF. In DNA form, the CDR3 reads TGCAGTGGAGTTATTTCGGACACCGGGGAGCTGTTTTTT.

This clonotype was recorded a few times. The chain links TRBV2 to TRBJ2-5, with 13 nucleotides matching TRBD2. Germline V gene lookup returns CDR1 SNHLY and CDR2 FYNNEI. CDR3 length equals 16 residues. The V and J ends lost 7 bases and 5 bases, in that order; junction bases with no gene match: 10. CDR3: CASKGLAGVPVETQYF. The CDR3 nucleotides read TGTGCCAGCAAAGGACTAGCGGGGGTTCCTGTGGAGACCCAGTACTTC. Using reference TRBV2 and TRBJ2-5 for the parts outside the CDR3, the full variable domain is EPEVTQTPSHQVTQMGQEVILRCVPISNHLYFYWYRQILGQKVEFLVSFYNNEISEKSEIFDDQFSVERPDGSNFTLKIRSTKLEDSAMYFCASKGLAGVPVETQYFGPGTRLLVL.